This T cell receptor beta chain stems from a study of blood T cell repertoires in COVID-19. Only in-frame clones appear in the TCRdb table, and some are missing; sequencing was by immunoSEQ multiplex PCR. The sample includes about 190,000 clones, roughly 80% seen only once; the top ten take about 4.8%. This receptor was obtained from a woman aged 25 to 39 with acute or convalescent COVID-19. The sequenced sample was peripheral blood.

The CDR3 region is CASSILSGTGDFVGYTF. The CDR3 region has the DNA TGTGCCAGTAGTATTCTATCCGGGACAGGGGACTTCGTTGGCTACACCTTC. This chain links TRBV19 with TRBJ1-2, with 10 bases identical to TRBD1. The V gene's germline CDR1 is LNHDA and CDR2 SQIVND (reference sequence). The CDR3 is 17 amino acids. J gave up 7 bases and V 3 bases, and 14 bases lay outside the gene matches.